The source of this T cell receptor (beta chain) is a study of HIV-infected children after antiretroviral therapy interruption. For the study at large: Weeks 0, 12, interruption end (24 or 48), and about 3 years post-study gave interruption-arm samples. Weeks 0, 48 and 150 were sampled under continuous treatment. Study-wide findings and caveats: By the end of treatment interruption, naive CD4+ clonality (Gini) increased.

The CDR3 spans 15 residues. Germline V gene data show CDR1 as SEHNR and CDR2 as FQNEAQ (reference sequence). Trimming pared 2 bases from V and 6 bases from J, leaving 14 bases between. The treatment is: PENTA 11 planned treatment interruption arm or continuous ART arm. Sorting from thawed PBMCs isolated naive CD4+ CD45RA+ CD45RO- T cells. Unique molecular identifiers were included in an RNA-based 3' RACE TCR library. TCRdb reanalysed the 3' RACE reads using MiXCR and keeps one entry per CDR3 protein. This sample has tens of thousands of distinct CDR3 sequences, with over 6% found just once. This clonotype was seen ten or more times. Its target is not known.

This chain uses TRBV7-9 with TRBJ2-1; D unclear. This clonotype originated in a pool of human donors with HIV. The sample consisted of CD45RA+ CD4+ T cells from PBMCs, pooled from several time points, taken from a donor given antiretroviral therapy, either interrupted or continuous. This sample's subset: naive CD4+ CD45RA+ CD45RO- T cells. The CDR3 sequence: CASSLLGLNLNEQFF. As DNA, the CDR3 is TGTGCCAGCAGCTTATTAGGTCTTAACCTCAATGAGCAGTTCTTC.